This T cell receptor (beta chain) was profiled in a study of blood T cell repertoires in COVID-19 (TCRdb year 2020). Turning to the overall study: Samples covering the acute and convalescent phases of COVID-19 were provided by collaborators in the United States, Italy and Spain. The prospective study material was composed of cDNA or gDNA derived from T cells, B-cell-depleted T cells, or PBMCs. The dataset comprised deeply sampled blood TCRbeta repertoires from subjects exposed to, actively infected with, or recovered from COVID-19. The repertoires were released in a freely available public database intended as a resource for research on the immune response to SARS-CoV-2. Samples came from the ongoing ImmuneRACE study (first 160 participants) plus 1,254 subjects from 6 global collaborators. Sample metadata almost always included a de-identified subject ID, COVID-19 status, age in years and sex. Where available, HLA class I and class II types were obtained from metadata supplied by the sample provider rather than from assay-based typing. Study-level results and caveats: The amount of clinical and demographic metadata varied by source and participant and was provided uncurated.

TCRbeta CDR3 regions were amplified from genomic DNA by means of the immunoSEQ Assay, a bias-controlled multiplex PCR. Under the source paper's analysis protocol: Within the assay, amplification of reference gene primers was used to estimate how many nucleated cells each sample contained. Sequence reads were collapsed and filtered to measure the absolute abundance of every unique TCRbeta CDR3 rearrangement. For each sample, productive Simpson clonality was calculated by taking the square root of Simpson's diversity index across productive rearrangements. TCRdb's version of the immuneACCESS table is confined to in-frame rearrangements and falls short of the full clone set. An unresolved V gene accounts for under half of the shortfall where checked; the remainder is of unknown origin. V, J and clone size are taken as reported in that table, and D and trimming were inferred from the DNA itself. The sample has tens of thousands of clones on record, approximately 77% of them singletons. Of the sample, approximately 2.3% falls within the top ten clones.

At one collaborating source in Seattle, patients were enrolled during active infection and were followed longitudinally through the course of disease. Whole blood was collected in K2EDTA tubes by collaborating institutions according to the institutions' own protocols. For TCRbeta analysis, collaborator samples were shipped as frozen whole blood, as isolated PBMCs, or as DNA extracted from either sample type. The CDR3, from cysteine to phenylalanine, totals 12 residues. The DNA shown is the 36-base CDR3, in frame from base 1. V drops 4 bases and J drops 4 bases, leaving 7 bases in between. CDR1 SNHLY and CDR2 FYNNEI are derived from the germline V gene. There are many counts of this clone. Its antigen is still unknown. The record has no base qualities; no much larger clone is one base away.

Sequencing input: peripheral blood. The sequence was obtained from an older man with COVID-19, enrolled during active disease. The chain was built from TRBV2 and TRBJ1-1, with the identity of the D gene unclear. The DNA is TGTGCCAGCAGTGCGCGTTCCACTGAAGCTTTCTTT. It codes for CASSARSTEAFF.